Below are 5 T cell receptor beta chains sequenced from a single sample in a study. TCRdb redid the calling of the 5' RACE reads with MiXCR, one entry per CDR3 protein. The top ten clones hold roughly 2% of a sample with roughly 46,000 distinct CDR3 sequences, 28% of them seen once. The source material was naive CD4+ T cells sorted from blood. As to subset: naive CD4+ T cells, CD4+CD45RA+CD25-. The receptors shown here come from a female donor with breast cancer.

Points on this clonotype: The junction departs from the called germline gene at one end, perhaps through a read error. The genes are TRBV7-2 and TRBJ2-1; D not resolved. The CDR3 extends over 11 amino acids. Germline lookup yields CDR1 SGHTA and CDR2 FQGNSA. The CDR3 reads CAGSSYNEQFF. DNA for the CDR3: TGTGCCGGCAGCTCTTACAATGAGCAGTTCTTC.

This clonotype appeared a few times. The rearrangement joins TRBV4-2 to TRBJ2-3; 14 nucleotides match TRBD2. This CDR3 spans 20 amino acids. Germline CDR1 LGHNA, CDR2 YNFKEQ. V lost 4 bases to trimming and J lost 0 bases; unmatched junction nucleotides: 12. CDR3 amino acids: CASSLHLGTSGGISTDTQYF. CDR3 nucleotide sequence: TGTGCCAGCAGCCTCCACCTCGGGACTAGCGGGGGTATTAGCACAGATACGCAGTATTTT.

J is TRBJ2-5 and V is TRBV4-2; 8 bases align to TRBD2. Germline values: CDR1 LGHNA, CDR2 YNFKEQ. The CDR3 is made up of 15 amino acids. V lost 0 bases, J lost 5 bases, and 5 bases stayed unmatched. In DNA, the CDR3 is TGTGCCAGCAGCCAAGATATAGCGGGGCGGGAGACCCAGTACTTC. It specifies CASSQDIAGRETQYF.

This clonotype was observed a handful of times. The chain has TRBV20-1 and TRBJ2-3, with a tentative D call TRBD2 (6 bases). The CDR3 contains 14 residues. Germline CDR1 DFQATT, CDR2 SNEGSKA (reference sequence). The V end lost 4 bases, the J end lost 6 bases, and 17 bases lay between the germline ends. In nucleotides, the CDR3 is TGCAGTGCTACCCTGGGGCCTCTAGCGGATACGCAGTATTTT. Protein: CSATLGPLADTQYF.

This clonotype was detected only a few times. The J gene is TRBJ1-6, the V gene TRBV4-1; D perhaps matches TRBD1 (6 bases). Germline CDR1 MGHRA, CDR2 YSYEKL. The CDR3 runs 15 residues. The V end was cut by 0 bases, the J end by 4 bases, with 7 bases between. The CDR3 region has the DNA TGCGCCAGCAGCCAAGACGGACAGTATAATTCACCCCTCCACTTT. This encodes CASSQDGQYNSPLHF.